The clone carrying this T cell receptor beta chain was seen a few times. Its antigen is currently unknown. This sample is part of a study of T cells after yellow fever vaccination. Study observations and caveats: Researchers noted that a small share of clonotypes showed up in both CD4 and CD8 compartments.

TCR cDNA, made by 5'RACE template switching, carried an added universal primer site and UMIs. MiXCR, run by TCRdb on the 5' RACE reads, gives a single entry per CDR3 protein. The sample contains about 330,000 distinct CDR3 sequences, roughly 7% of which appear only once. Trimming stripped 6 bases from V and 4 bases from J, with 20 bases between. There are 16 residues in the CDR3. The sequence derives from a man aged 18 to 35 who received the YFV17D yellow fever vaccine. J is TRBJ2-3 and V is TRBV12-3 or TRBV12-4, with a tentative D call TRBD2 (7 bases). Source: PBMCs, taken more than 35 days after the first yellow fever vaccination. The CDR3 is CASRPGGPINPDTQYF. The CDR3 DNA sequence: TGTGCCAGCAGGCCCGGGGGGCCTATAAACCCAGATACGCAGTATTTT.